This T cell receptor (beta chain) is drawn from a study of shared clonotypes between healthy human individuals. The overall study: The composition of the donors was a couple of women and a few men aged 18 to 49. Study-level points and caveats: Sorted-subset samples were not fully sequenced, rarefaction indicated.

V trimming: 3 bases; J trimming: 0 bases; junction bases outside the gene matches: 7. Germline CDR1 reads MDHEN; CDR2 reads SYDVKM. The CDR3 is made up of 16 amino acids. On this clone itself: What it recognizes is unknown.

Tens of thousands of T cell genomes, or approximately 190 ng DNA, went into the sorted-subset replicate PCRs. The method was immunoSEQ multiplex PCR; TCRdb's version includes in-frame clones alone and lacks a portion of them. The table has some 350,000 clones, approximately 79% seen once. A CD45RA+ naive subset and a CD45RA-negative memory subset were split from CD4+ cells. The sequence derives from a man aged 25-40 years in good health. Sample: memory CD4+ T cells sorted from blood. Subset meaning: CD45RA-negative fraction. The chain joins TRBV28 to TRBJ1-1; TRBD1 matches at 7 bases. CDR3 residues: CASSFRVGGVNTEAFF. The CDR3 nucleotides are TGTGCCAGCAGTTTCCGCGTAGGGGGCGTGAACACTGAAGCTTTCTTT.